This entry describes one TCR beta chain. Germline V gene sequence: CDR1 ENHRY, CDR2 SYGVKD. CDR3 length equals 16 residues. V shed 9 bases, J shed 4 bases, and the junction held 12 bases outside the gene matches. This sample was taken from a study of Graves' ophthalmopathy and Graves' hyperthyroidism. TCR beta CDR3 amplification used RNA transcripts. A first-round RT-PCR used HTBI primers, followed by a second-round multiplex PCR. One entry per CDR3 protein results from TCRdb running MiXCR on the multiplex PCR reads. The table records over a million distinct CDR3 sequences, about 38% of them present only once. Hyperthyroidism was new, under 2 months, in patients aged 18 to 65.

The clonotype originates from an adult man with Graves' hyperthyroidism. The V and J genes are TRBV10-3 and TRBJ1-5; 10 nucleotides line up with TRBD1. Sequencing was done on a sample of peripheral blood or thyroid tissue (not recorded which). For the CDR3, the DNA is TGTGCCATTGGCGGGGCCGACAGGGGGCTGAATCAGCCCCAGCATTTT. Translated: CAIGGADRGLNQPQHF.